This record covers a single T cell receptor (beta chain). It lacks a known antigen. No clone much larger than this one lies a single base away; base qualities are absent. Based on the germline V gene, the CDR1 and CDR2 sequences are SGHRS and YFSETQ. Measured from the cysteine to the phenylalanine, the CDR3 is 15 residues long. The entry retains the CDR3 DNA only, 45 bases that are in frame from base 1. The junction shows trimming of 0 bases on V and 4 bases on J, and the gene matches do not reach 3 bases of it. The record originates from a study of cytomegalovirus exposure and HLA in healthy donors (dated 2017 in TCRdb). For the study in its entirety: According to a later analysis, one platform produced both the 100 to 150 validation repertoires and the 720 or so repertoires of the first cohort. A separate validation cohort of roughly 110 different subjects was used in addition to the approximately 670-subject first cohort. To predict cytomegalovirus infection status, the study combined high-throughput TCR immunosequencing, statistical association of individual TCRs with disease status, and machine learning. The study aimed to test whether signatures of past pathogen exposure could be identified by cataloging public T cell receptors. Results and caveats for the whole study, not just this receptor: A later analysis lacked HLA typing for the validation cohort, so it scored co-occurrence in that cohort across all 120 or so repertoires. A total of 150 to 200 TCR beta chains were listed by the study as associated with cytomegalovirus. Cytomegalovirus status was reported to be diagnosed by the classifier with high specificity and sensitivity in both the original and validation cohorts. Most TCR sequences were observed very rarely across donors, whereas some public TCRs were present in many individuals. A later analysis found that TCRs clustered in the first cohort also tended to co-occur in the approximately 120 validation repertoires, with 94% of cluster scores above 0. In vitro tests confirmed that a few of the cytomegalovirus-associated TCR beta chains recognize cytomegalovirus antigens. It was suggested by the authors that the approach could potentially be generalized to other disease states and immunological phenotypes.

The donors belonged to the validation cohort of about 120 subjects, which was separate from the roughly 700-subject first cohort. The library was made by the immunoSEQ multiplex PCR assay. Concerning the study's data processing: A statistical classification framework was developed to diagnose cytomegalovirus status using the catalog of TCR beta chain sequences. TCRdb stores this immuneACCESS table with in-frame sequences only. Part of the clones is absent; in the studies checked, under half of the shortfall reflects unresolved V genes, and no reason is known for the rest. D and trimming come from the DNA, and the V and J calls and clone size come from that table. This sample lists roughly 100,000 clones; roughly 86% were detected once. Together, the top ten hold around 3.6% of the sample.

The rearranged segments are TRBV5-1 and TRBJ1-3, with TRBD1 identical over 8 junction bases. Sequenced: PBMCs. This receptor was obtained from a woman under 30 in good health and CMV-seropositive. The CDR3 reads CASSLVGQEGNTIYF. The sequenced DNA is TGCGCCAGCAGCTTGGTGGGACAGGAAGGAAACACCATATATTTT. The entire variable domain, with the stretches around the CDR3 drawn from the reference TRBV5-1 and TRBJ1-3 proteins, is KAGVTQTPRYLIKTRGQQVTLSCSPISGHRSVSWYQQTPGQGLQFLFEYFSETQRNKGNFPGRFSGRQFSNSRSEMNVSTLELGDSALYLCASSLVGQEGNTIYFGEGSWLTVV.